Listed below are T cell receptor beta chains from one sample, sequenced in a study of PD-L1 blockade in urothelial cancer. Assay used: immunoSEQ multiplex PCR; TCRdb lists only in-frame clones, some missing. The data hold tens of thousands of clones, with about four fifths observed a single time. This specimen was PBMCs, taken around atezolizumab (anti-PD-L1) treatment. Receptors were obtained from an older man with urothelial cancer. Both conserved end residues are part of each CDR3. The D gene is left open where the match is weak. Clone size is given for some rows only: seen once, a few or many times, or a class if the clone is expanded.

>TRBJ2-2|NA|NA|TRBV5-1
TGCGCCAGCAGCTTGAACGGAGGTACCGGGGAGCTGTTTTTT
CASSLNGGTGELFF
>TRBJ2-1|NA|NA|TRBV5-1
TGCGCCAGCAGCTTGACAGGGAACACCTACAATGAGCAGTTCTTC
CASSLTGNTYNEQFF
>TRBJ2-1|NA|NA|TRBV6-1
TGTGCCAGCAGTCTAGACTACCCGGGGCAGTTCTTC
CASSLDYPGQFF
>TRBJ2-5|TRBD2|NA|TRBV28
TGTGCCAGCAGTTTAACGACCGGACTAGCGGGAGGCGAGACCCAGTACTTC
CASSLTTGLAGGETQYF
>TRBJ2-1|TRBD1|NA|TRBV7-9
TGTGCCAGCAGCTCCCCGGCAGGGGGAAACTCCTACAATGAGCAGTTCTTC
CASSSPAGGNSYNEQFF
>TRBJ2-1|TRBD2|NA|TRBV5-1
TGCGCCAGCGCTAGCGGGATACGGGATGAGCAGTTCTTC
CASASGIRDEQFF
>TRBJ1-2|TRBD1|NA|TRBV30
TGTGCCTGGAGTGCGAAACGGACAGGGGGCTTCAGTGGCTACACCTTC
CAWSAKRTGGFSGYTF
>TRBJ1-1|NA|NA|TRBV21-1
TGTGCCAGCAGCCGTGAACAGAACACTGAAGCTTTCTTT
CASSREQNTEAFF
>TRBJ2-4|TRBD1|NA|TRBV5-1
TGCGCCAGCAGCTTGACGGCAGGGGGTGGATCAGACATTCAGTACTTC
CASSLTAGGGSDIQYF
>TRBJ1-1|TRBD1|NA|TRBV5-1
TGCGCCAGCAGCCGAAGACAGGGGTTTGAGAACACTGAAGCTTTCTTT
CASSRRQGFENTEAFF
>TRBJ2-1|TRBD1|NA|TRBV19
TGTGCCAGTAGTATAGCGGCCGGGACAGTCTACAATGAGCAGTTCTTC
CASSIAAGTVYNEQFF
>TRBJ2-5|NA|NA|TRBV7-9
TGTGCCAGCAGCTTAGTTGGCGAGACCCAGTACTTC
CASSLVGETQYF
>TRBJ2-1|NA|NA|TRBV7-7
TGTGCTAGCAGCTTAGACCCATCTAGCAATGAGCAGTTCTTC
CASSLDPSSNEQFF
>TRBJ2-5|TRBD1|NA|TRBV5-6
TGTGCCAGCAGTTTTGGACAGGGCCGACGAGAGACCCAGTACTTC
CASSFGQGRRETQYF
>TRBJ1-5|NA|few|TRBV5-8
TGTGCCAGCAACGTACAGGGAGGGAGTCAGCCCCAGCATTTT
CASNVQGGSQPQHF
>TRBJ2-7|TRBD1|NA|TRBV29-1
TGCAGCGTTGCGGGACAGTCCTACGAGCAGTACTTC
CSVAGQSYEQYF
>TRBJ1-1|NA|few|TRBV6-5
TGTGCCAGCAGGAGAGGGGGAACCATGAACACTGAAGCTTTCTTT
CASRRGGTMNTEAFF
>TRBJ2-2|TRBD2|NA|TRBV19
TGTGCCAGTAGCCTAGCGGGAGCGGTCACCGGGGAGCTGTTTTTT
CASSLAGAVTGELFF
>TRBJ2-7|NA|few|TRBV7-2
TGTGCCAGCAGCTTAGGCCGGGTAACCCCGTACTTC
CASSLGRVTPYF
>TRBJ1-3|TRBD1|many|TRBV2
TGTGCCAGCAGAGGGACAGGGAGAGCAGGAAACACCATATATTTT
CASRGTGRAGNTIYF
>TRBJ2-1|NA|few|TRBV18
TGTGCCAGCTCACCGGTGGCTCACAATGAGCAGTTCTTC
CASSPVAHNEQFF
>TRBJ2-2|TRBD1|NA|TRBV5-1
TGCGCCAGCAGCTGGACAGGGGGCAGGGACACCGGGGAGCTGTTTTTT
CASSWTGGRDTGELFF
>TRBJ2-2|TRBD2|NA|TRBV9
TGTGCCAGCAGCGTAGGACTAGCGGGAGACGGGGAGCTGTTTTTT
CASSVGLAGDGELFF
>TRBJ1-2|NA|NA|TRBV5-1
TGCGCCAGCAGCTTGTTTCCGGGGGGAGACGGCTACACCTTC
CASSLFPGGDGYTF
>TRBJ2-3|TRBD2|NA|TRBV25-1
TGTGCCAGCAGTCCCGGGACTACTAGCACAGATACGCAGTATTTT
CASSPGTTSTDTQYF
>TRBJ1-3|NA|NA|TRBV6-6
TGTGCCAGCAGTAAAAGGAGCTCTGGAAACACCATATATTTT
CASSKRSSGNTIYF
>TRBJ2-1|TRBD2|NA|TRBV5-1
TGCGCCAGCAGCTTGGAACCACTAGCGGGAACGGGCTTCAATGAGCAGTTCTTC
CASSLEPLAGTGFNEQFF
>TRBJ2-1|NA|many|TRBV29-1
TGCAGCGTTGAATTGAGGGGGAAAAACGACTACAATGAGCAGTTCTTC
CSVELRGKNDYNEQFF
>TRBJ1-1|TRBD1|NA|TRBV27
TGTGCCAGCAGTTTAAGAAACAGGGGGGAGAACACTGAAGCTTTCTTT
CASSLRNRGENTEAFF
>TRBJ2-1|TRBD1|NA|TRBV19
TGTGCCAGTAGTATCAGCCAGGGGGCAGGTGAGCAGTTCTTC
CASSISQGAGEQFF
>TRBJ1-5|NA|once|TRBV2
TGTGCCAGCGAAGGGGGAGTAAGCAATCAGCCCCAGCATTTT
CASEGGVSNQPQHF
>TRBJ2-2|TRBD2|NA|TRBV6-4
TGTGCCAGCAGTGCGCTAGCGGGAACCGGGGAGCTGTTTTTT
CASSALAGTGELFF
>TRBJ2-3|TRBD2|NA|TRBV28
TGTGCCAGCCGATTAGCGGGAGGGCGGGCAGATACGCAGTATTTT
CASRLAGGRADTQYF
>TRBJ1-1|NA|NA|TRBV6-5
TGTGCCAGCCACCCCGGGGGGAGCACTGAAGCTTTCTTT
CASHPGGSTEAFF
>TRBJ1-3|NA|NA|TRBV28
TGTGCCAGCAAAAAGGGGTCTGGAAACACCATATATTTT
CASKKGSGNTIYF
>TRBJ1-5|NA|NA|TRBV6-5
TGTGCCAGCAGTTCGACACTTTCTCGCAATCAGCCCCAGCATTTT
CASSSTLSRNQPQHF
>TRBJ2-2|NA|NA|TRBV5-1
TGCGCCAGCAGCGGAGGGGACCACGGGGAGCTGTTTTTT
CASSGGDHGELFF
>TRBJ2-1|NA|NA|TRBV6-1
TGTGCCAGCAGGCCGACATCCCCGAATGAGCAGTTCTTC
CASRPTSPNEQFF
>TRBJ2-7|TRBD1|NA|TRBV6-6
TGTGCCAGCAAGGGGACAGTTTATTGGAGCTCCTACGAGCAGTACTTC
CASKGTVYWSSYEQYF
>TRBJ1-2|NA|NA|TRBV28
TGTGCCAGCAGTTTACTGGGCCCCGGCGACTACACCTTC
CASSLLGPGDYTF
>TRBJ2-2|TRBD2|once|TRBV2
TGTGCCAGCCGACTAGCGGGAGGTACCGGGGAGCTGTTTTTT
CASRLAGGTGELFF
>TRBJ2-3|TRBD1|NA|TRBV28
TGTGCCAGCAACCTAGACAGGGAAACAGATACGCAGTATTTT
CASNLDRETDTQYF
>TRBJ1-1|NA|NA|TRBV6-5
TGTGCCAGCAGTTCCAGGAACACTGAAGCTTTCTTT
CASSSRNTEAFF
>TRBJ1-4|TRBD1|NA|TRBV6-5
TGTGCCAGCAGAAGTCCAGGGGGTAATGAAAAACTGTTTTTT
CASRSPGGNEKLFF
>TRBJ2-7|TRBD2|NA|TRBV5-1
TGCGCCAGCAGCGAAGCTAGCGGGATCTACGAGCAGTACTTC
CASSEASGIYEQYF
>TRBJ2-3|TRBD2|NA|TRBV10-3
TGTGCCATCAGTGAGTCGAAGGTAGCGGGATCAACAGATACGCAGTATTTT
CAISESKVAGSTDTQYF
>TRBJ1-2|NA|NA|TRBV30
TGTGCCTGGAGTCAACGGGGATATGGCTACACCTTC
CAWSQRGYGYTF
>TRBJ2-3|NA|NA|TRBV30
TGTGCCTGGAGTGGACTCACAGATACGCAGTATTTT
CAWSGLTDTQYF